The T cell receptor beta chain described here comes from a study of shared T cell receptors in the human thymus. The CDR3 is 17 amino acids. Germline values: CDR1 LGHNA, CDR2 YSLEER. The ends lost 0 bases at V and 3 bases at J; junction bases unmatched: 9. Sequencing used immunoSEQ multiplex PCR; TCRdb keeps in-frame clones, though not all of them. The repertoire holds hundreds of thousands of clones, roughly 88% seen once, with 0.008% to 0.011% in the top ten. The same data also contributed to another study, on human thymus T cells. This second report adds: Donation was from healthy Finnish infants who were having corrective surgery that addressed congenital heart defects. In corrective heart surgery, resections were taken, and these provided the thymus tissue. Among unrelated individuals, related research reported thymic repertoires that overlapped highly.

J is TRBJ2-7 and V is TRBV4-3, with 9 bases lining up with TRBD2. This receptor was identified in a boy in the first two years of life with a congenital heart defect. The sequenced sample was thymocytes. Here the CDR3 reads CASSQDHPGLANYEQYF. In DNA, the CDR3 is TGCGCCAGCAGCCAAGATCATCCGGGACTAGCTAACTACGAGCAGTACTTC.